This T cell receptor beta chain came from a study of T-cell memory formation after mild COVID-19. The wider study: Largely, the TCR clusters proved donor specific. General study findings and limits: Pre-infection memory harbored some responding clones, suggesting cross-reactive memory joined. Confirmation was lacking for SARS-CoV-2 specificity of second-wave clones that peaked on day 37. Clones that contracted from day 15 to 85 had balanced CD4/CD8; later expanders were CD4+ biased.

This clonotype was observed a few times. Its specificity is unknown. V shed 3 bases and J shed 5 bases, with 13 bases lying between them. The length of the CDR3 is 14 residues. The germline gives CDR1 MDHEN, CDR2 SYDVKM. Each CDR3 protein is one row after TCRdb ran MiXCR on the 5' RACE reads. The sample yields 300,000 to 400,000 distinct CDR3 sequences, approximately 21% seen once. Sample: PBMCs or a T cell subset sorted from them (not recorded which). The receptor comes from an adult woman who had mild COVID-19 (a few samples of this study predate the infection). Cell type and time point are not known. V is TRBV28 and J is TRBJ2-5; D gene uncertain. The CDR3, as DNA: TGTGCCAGCAGTTTCGCTGAGGATAGGGAGACCCAGTACTTC. Amino acids: CASSFAEDRETQYF.